Presented here are 11 T cell receptor beta chains from one specimen sequenced in a study of molecular identifiers for immune sequencing clone quantification. TCRdb re-called the PCR reads through MiXCR, storing one row per CDR3 protein. The sample has more than 450,000 distinct CDR3 sequences; 25% are singletons. Source material: naive CD8+ T cells from blood, with Jurkat cell RNA spiked in. The sample's subset: FACS-sorted CD8+CD4-CCR7+CD45RA+ naive T cells. These receptors all come from a human donor in good health. Some libraries in this study had Jurkat cell RNA spiked in.

The V and J genes are TRBV19 and TRBJ1-1; D is uncertain. V lost 7 bases and J 5 bases, leaving 14 bases between the germline ends. Germline V gene lookup returns CDR1 LNHDA and CDR2 SQIVND (reference sequence). CDR3 length: 13 residues. In nucleotides, the CDR3 is TGTGCCAGTACCCGAGGAGGATGGACTGAAGCTTTCTTT. Protein: CASTRGGWTEAFF.

J is TRBJ1-2 and V is TRBV4-1; the D is unclear. Germline CDR1 reads MGHRA; CDR2 reads YSYEKL. Trimming shortened V by 3 bases and J by 0 bases, and 11 bases separated the two germline ends. This CDR3 spans 15 amino acids. In nucleotides, the CDR3 is TGCGCCAGCAGCCATCAGGAGGACCCTAACTATGGCTACACCTTC. This gives the protein CASSHQEDPNYGYTF.

This clonotype was recorded at least ten times. V usage is TRBV5-1 and J usage is TRBJ1-1, with D possibly matching TRBD1 (5 bases). V was pared by 0 bases and J by 2 bases, with 8 bases between. This CDR3 has 14 amino acids. Germline-derived CDR1 and CDR2 are SGHRS and YFSETQ. The CDR3 sequence: CASSLEGKNTEAFF. CDR3 sequence (DNA): TGCGCCAGCAGCTTGGAGGGGAAAAACACTGAAGCTTTCTTT.

This clonotype was counted a few times. The chain recombines TRBV7-2 with TRBJ2-1, with 8 bases matching TRBD1. The V and J ends lost 5 bases and 8 bases, in that order; junction bases with no gene match: 11. The CDR3 has 15 amino acids. Germline CDR1 SGHTA, CDR2 FQGNSA. The CDR3 is CASSPGQAPWDEQFF. The CDR3 coding sequence is TGTGCCAGCAGCCCGGGACAGGCCCCGTGGGATGAGCAGTTCTTC.

V usage is TRBV5-6 and J usage is TRBJ1-1; possible D gene TRBD1, 5 bases. CDR1 and CDR2 (germline): SGHDT, YYEEEE. The germline V and J ends were trimmed by 3 bases and 3 bases, with 18 bases remaining between them. The length of the CDR3 is 16 residues. CDR3 protein: CASSYAPGLVDTEAFF. The DNA for the CDR3 is TGTGCCAGCAGCTATGCTCCGGGACTGGTGGACACTGAAGCTTTCTTT.

This clonotype was counted once. The chain recombines TRBV19 with TRBJ2-3; a possible D gene is TRBD1 (7 bases). This CDR3 region has 18 residues. Germline V CDR1 and CDR2: LNHDA, SQIVND (reference sequence). V lost 3 bases and J 2 bases, leaving 21 bases between the germline ends. CDR3 bases: TGTGCCAGTAGTATGGGGACTCGACAGGGACTCTTCACAGATACGCAGTATTTT. Translating it yields CASSMGTRQGLFTDTQYF.

V and J are TRBV20-1 and TRBJ2-2; the match to TRBD1 covers 9 bases. The CDR3 is 14 amino acids. Germline CDR1 and CDR2: DFQATT and SNEGSKA (reference sequence). After removal of 2 bases from V and 6 bases from J, the junction contained 4 bases not matched to a gene. This CDR3 is CSARRDRVAGELFF. For the CDR3, the DNA is TGCAGTGCTAGAAGGGACAGGGTTGCCGGGGAGCTGTTTTTT.

This clonotype turned up a few times. The chain employs TRBV3-1 and TRBJ2-5; D gene ambiguous. Trimming took 3 bases from V and 3 from J, leaving 8 bases between them. CDR1 LGHDT and CDR2 YNNKEL come from the germline V gene (reference sequence). The CDR3 loop spans 13 amino acids. Written as DNA, the CDR3 is TGTGCCAGCAGCCAGGCGGTAGAAGAGACCCAGTACTTC. It yields the protein CASSQAVEETQYF.

This clonotype was detected once. This could be a read error, since a much larger clone is one nucleotide away. The gene calls are TRBV7-2 and TRBJ1-4; 8 bases are shared with TRBD1. Per germline, CDR1 SGHTA and CDR2 FQGNSA. The CDR3 is 15 amino acids. The CDR3 sequence is CASSPLATGDEKLVF. The CDR3 nucleotides read TGTGCCAGCAGCCCCCTCGCGACAGGGGATGAAAAACTGGTTTTT.

This clonotype was counted once. The CDR3 here is CATSSSVSGNTIYF. The CDR3 nucleotides read TGTGCCACCTCGTCGAGCGTCTCTGGAAACACCATATATTTT. The chain uses TRBV19 and TRBJ1-3; D is ambiguous. Germline loops: CDR1 LNHDA, CDR2 SQIVND (reference sequence). The CDR3 covers 14 residues. Trimming took off 10 bases at V and 0 bases at J, with 13 bases between the two ends.

A note on this clonotype: The junction departs from the called germline gene at one end, perhaps through a read error. The DNA for the CDR3 is TGTCCCAGCAGTCCGGGACCGAGCTCTCACAATGAGCAGTTCTTC. Translation: CPSSPGPSSHNEQFF. The chain carries TRBV13 and TRBJ2-1; D is tentatively TRBD1 or TRBD2 (5 bases each). The V gene's germline CDR1 is PRHDT and CDR2 FYEKMQ (reference sequence). The CDR3 consists of 15 residues. The complete variable domain, with remaining parts taken from reference TRBV13 and TRBJ2-1, reads AAGVIQSPRHLIKEKRETATLKCYPIPRHDTVYWYQQGPGQDPQFLISFYEKMQSDKGSIPDRFSAQQFSDYHSELNMSSLELGDSALYFCPSSPGPSSHNEQFFGPGTRLTVL.